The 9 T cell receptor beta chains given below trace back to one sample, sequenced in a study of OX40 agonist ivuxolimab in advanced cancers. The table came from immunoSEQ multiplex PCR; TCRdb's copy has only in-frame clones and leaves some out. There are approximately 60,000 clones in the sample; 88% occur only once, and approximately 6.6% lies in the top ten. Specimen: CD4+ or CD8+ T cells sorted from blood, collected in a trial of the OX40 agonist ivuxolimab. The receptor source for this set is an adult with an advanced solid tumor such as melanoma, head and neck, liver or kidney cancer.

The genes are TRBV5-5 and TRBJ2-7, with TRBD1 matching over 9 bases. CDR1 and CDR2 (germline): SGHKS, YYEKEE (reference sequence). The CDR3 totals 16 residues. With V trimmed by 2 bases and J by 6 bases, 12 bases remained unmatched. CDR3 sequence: CASSFSPGQGDREQYF. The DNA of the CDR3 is TGTGCCAGCAGCTTTTCTCCGGGACAGGGAGACCGCGAGCAGTACTTC.

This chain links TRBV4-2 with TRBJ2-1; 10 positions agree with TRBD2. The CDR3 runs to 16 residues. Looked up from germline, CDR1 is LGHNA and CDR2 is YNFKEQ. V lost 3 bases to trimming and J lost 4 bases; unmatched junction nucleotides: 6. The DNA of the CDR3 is TGTGCCAGCAGCCACTTGACTAGCGGGTCTTACAATGAGCAGTTCTTC. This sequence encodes CASSHLTSGSYNEQFF.

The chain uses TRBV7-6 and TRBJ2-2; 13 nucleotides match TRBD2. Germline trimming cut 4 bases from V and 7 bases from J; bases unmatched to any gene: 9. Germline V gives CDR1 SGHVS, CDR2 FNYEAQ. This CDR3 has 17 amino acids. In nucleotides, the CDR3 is TGTGCCAGCAGCTCAGGGGGACTAGCGGGAATCGGCGGGGAGCTGTTTTTT. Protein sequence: CASSSGGLAGIGGELFF.

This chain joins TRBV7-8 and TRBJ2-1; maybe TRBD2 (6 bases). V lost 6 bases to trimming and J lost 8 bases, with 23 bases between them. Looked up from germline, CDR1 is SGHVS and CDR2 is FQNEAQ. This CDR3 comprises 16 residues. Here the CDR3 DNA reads TGTGCCAGCAGGTTATCTGGACTAATAGTTGACGATGAGCAGTTCTTC. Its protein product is CASRLSGLIVDDEQFF. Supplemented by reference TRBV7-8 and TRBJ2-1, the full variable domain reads GAGVSQSPRYKVAKRGQDVALRCDPISGHVSLFWYQQALGQGPEFLTYFQNEAQLDKSGLPSDRFFAERPEGSVSTLKIQRTQQEDSAVYLCASRLSGLIVDDEQFFGPGTRLTVL.

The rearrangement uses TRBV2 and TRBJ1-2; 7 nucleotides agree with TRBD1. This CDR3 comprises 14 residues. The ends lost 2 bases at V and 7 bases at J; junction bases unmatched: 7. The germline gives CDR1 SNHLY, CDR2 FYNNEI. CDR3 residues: CASSEFRGPGGYTF. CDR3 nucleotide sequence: TGTGCCAGCAGTGAATTTAGGGGGCCGGGTGGCTACACCTTC.

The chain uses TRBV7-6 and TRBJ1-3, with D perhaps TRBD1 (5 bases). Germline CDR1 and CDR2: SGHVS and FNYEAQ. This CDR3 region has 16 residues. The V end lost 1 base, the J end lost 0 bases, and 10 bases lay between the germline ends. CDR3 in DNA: TGTGCCAGCAGCTTAGGAGGGACCCACTCTGGAAACACCATATATTTT. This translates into CASSLGGTHSGNTIYF.

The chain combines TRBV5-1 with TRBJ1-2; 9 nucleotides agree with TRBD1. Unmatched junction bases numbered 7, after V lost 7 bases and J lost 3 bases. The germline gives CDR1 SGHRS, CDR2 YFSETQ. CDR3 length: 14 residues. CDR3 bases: TGCGCCAGCTGGGGGACAGGGAAGGACTATGGCTACACCTTC. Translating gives CASWGTGKDYGYTF.

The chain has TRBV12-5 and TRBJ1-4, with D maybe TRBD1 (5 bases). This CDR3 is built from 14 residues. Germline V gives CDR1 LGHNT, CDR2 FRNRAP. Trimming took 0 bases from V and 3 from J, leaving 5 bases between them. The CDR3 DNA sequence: TGTGCTAGTGGTTTGGTAGGGGCTAATGAAAAACTGTTTTTT. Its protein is CASGLVGANEKLFF.

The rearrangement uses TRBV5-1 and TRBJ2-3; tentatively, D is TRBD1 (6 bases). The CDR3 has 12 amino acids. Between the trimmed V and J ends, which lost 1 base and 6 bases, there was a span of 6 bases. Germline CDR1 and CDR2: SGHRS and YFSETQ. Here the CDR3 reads CASSLTGDTQYF. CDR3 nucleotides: TGCGCCAGCAGCTTGACAGGGGATACGCAGTATTTT.